This T cell receptor (beta chain) was recovered during a study of CD4 and CD8 cells across lung adenocarcinoma regions. The patients had localized lung adenocarcinoma, a non-small cell subtype. Trimming took off 1 base at V and 2 bases at J, with 11 bases between the two ends. This CDR3 has 15 amino acids. Germline values: CDR1 MNHNS, CDR2 SASEGT. Via MiXCR, TCRdb re-called the PCR reads, giving one row per CDR3 protein. The sample carries over 15,000 distinct CDR3 sequences, around 46% recorded once. This rearrangement joins TRBV6-1 to TRBJ2-5; D is possibly TRBD2 (5 bases). The TCR was taken from a male donor with lung adenocarcinoma. The CD4 and CD8 labels of this study may be unreliable. The sample comprised CD8+ T cells from the margin of a lung tumor. CDR3 nucleotide sequence: TGTGCCAGCAGTGAAGAGGGAGTGCTGCAAGAGACCCAGTACTTC. It specifies CASSEEGVLQETQYF.